A single sample is the source of the 23 T cell receptor beta chains below, sequenced in a study of CD8+CD57+ T cells in acquired aplastic anemia. Those patients picked for sequencing had displayed CD8+CD57+ cell expansion on flow cytometry. The template used for profiling TCR beta VDJ and CDR3 was genomic DNA. One entry per CDR3 protein, called by TCRdb with MiXCR from the reads. This sample has some 200,000 distinct CDR3 sequences, with about half found just once. Sequencing input: sorted CD4+, CD8+, or CD8+CD57+ T cells (not recorded which) from PBMCs. These receptors all stem from a human donor with aplastic anemia.

The table lists this clonotype with many counts. The rearrangement links TRBV5-5 to TRBJ1-4, with D possibly TRBD1 on 5 matching bases. The V gene's germline CDR1 is SGHKS and CDR2 YYEKEE (reference sequence). V lost 0 bases and J 7 bases, leaving 10 bases between the germline ends. The CDR3 has 14 residues. The CDR3 bases are TGTGCCAGCAGCTTGGACCCGGGACGTGAAAAACTGTTTTTT. Translation: CASSLDPGREKLFF.

The genes are TRBV19 and TRBJ1-5; D remains ambiguous. Germline values: CDR1 LNHDA, CDR2 SQIVND (reference sequence). The V end was cut by 3 bases, the J end by 7 bases, with 13 bases between. This CDR3 is 14 amino acids long. DNA for the CDR3: TGTGCCAGTAGTATTGGGAGTCGAGGGCAGCCCCAGCATTTT. Protein sequence: CASSIGSRGQPQHF.

This clonotype was seen repeatedly, ten times or more. This sequence joins TRBV7-6 and TRBJ1-2; possibly TRBD1 for D (5 bases). This CDR3 has 15 amino acids. Deletions cut 2 bases from V and 2 bases from J, with 12 bases between. CDR1 and CDR2 (germline): SGHVS, FNYEAQ. The DNA for the CDR3 is TGTGCCAGCAGCTTATTGCAGGGCTCCAACTATGGCTACACCTTC. It translates to CASSLLQGSNYGYTF.

V gene TRBV9 combines with J gene TRBJ1-1; the D gene is possibly TRBD1 (5 bases). CDR1 is SGDLS and CDR2 is YYNGEE in the germline V gene. The CDR3 sequence is 14 residues long. V dropped 6 bases and J dropped 1 base, with 13 bases sitting between them. CDR3 sequence reads: CASTAGTSNTEAFF. The DNA of the CDR3 is TGTGCCAGCACCGCCGGGACTTCGAACACTGAAGCTTTCTTT.

This clonotype showed up many times. CDR3 residues: CASSLGGRANEQFF. CDR3 DNA sequence: TGTGCCAGCAGCTTGGGGGGGAGAGCCAATGAGCAGTTCTTC. This sequence joins TRBV5-8 and TRBJ2-1, with D possibly called TRBD1 or TRBD2 (5 bases each). CDR1 and CDR2 (germline): SGHTS, YDEGEE. Between the trimmed V and J ends, which lost 0 bases and 6 bases, there was a span of 10 bases. The CDR3 has 14 residues.

J is TRBJ2-5 and V is TRBV5-1; D is possibly TRBD1 (6 bases). This CDR3 is built from 15 residues. Germline V gives CDR1 SGHRS, CDR2 YFSETQ. The V and J ends lost 7 bases and 1 base respectively, with 17 bases between them. The CDR3 loop is CASGYDGTLQETQYF. DNA of the CDR3: TGCGCCAGCGGCTACGACGGGACACTCCAAGAGACCCAGTACTTC.

In its sample, this clonotype was seen once. A read error is possible here, since a much larger clone lies one base away. CDR3 in amino acids: CASSPGSGGRDNEQYF. DNA for the CDR3: TGTGCCAGCAGTCCGGGAAGCGGGGGGCGAGACAATGAGCAGTACTTC. V gene TRBV7-3 combines with J gene TRBJ2-7; TRBD2 aligns across 9 bases. CDR1 SGHTA and CDR2 FQGTGA come from the germline V gene. CDR3 length: 16 residues. V lost 6 bases, J lost 7 bases, and 16 bases stayed unmatched.

The CDR3 reads CASSLGGGFYEQYV. The DNA for the CDR3 is TGTGCCAGCAGCTTAGGGGGAGGCTTCTACGAGCAGTACGTC. The genes are TRBV7-9 and TRBJ2-7, with D maybe TRBD2 (6 bases). Trimming stripped 1 base from V and 3 bases from J, with 10 bases between. Per germline, CDR1 SEHNR and CDR2 FQNEAQ (reference sequence). The CDR3 has 14 amino acids.

This clonotype turned up a few times. The CDR3 sequence is CASSVGAGNEKLFF. In DNA form, the CDR3 reads TGTGCCAGCAGCGTAGGGGCGGGGAATGAAAAACTGTTTTTT. The chain employs TRBV12-3 or TRBV12-4 and TRBJ1-4, with D possibly being TRBD1 (5 bases). The CDR3 length is 14 residues. V lost 6 bases and J lost 5, with 13 bases in between.

Turning to this clonotype: A much bigger clone sits one base away, suggesting this may be a read error. The CDR3 DNA follows: TGCAGTGCAGAGAGGCGGGGTGAGCAGTTCTTC. This translates into CSAERRGEQFF. The chain links TRBV20-1 to TRBJ2-1, with a weak D call TRBD2 (6 bases). Looked up from germline, CDR1 is DFQATT and CDR2 is SNEGSKA (reference sequence). With 6 bases removed from V and 9 bases from J, the gap between germline ends came to 12 bases. This CDR3 is built from 11 residues.

This clonotype was observed many times. The chain uses TRBV18 and TRBJ2-7; 9 nucleotides line up with TRBD1. The length of the CDR3 is 15 residues. Germline V gene lookup returns CDR1 KGHSH and CDR2 LQKENI. The V segment lost 3 bases and the J segment 6 bases; nucleotides outside the gene matches: 9. The CDR3 DNA sequence: TGTGCCAGCTCACCCGACCGGGACAGGGTGCGCGAGCAGTACTTC. Encoded protein: CASSPDRDRVREQYF.

This clonotype was counted at least ten times. The chain couples TRBV19 to TRBJ1-6, with D possibly matching TRBD1 (6 bases). The CDR3 contains 15 residues. Germline lookup yields CDR1 LNHDA and CDR2 SQIVND (reference sequence). V lost 0 bases and J lost 9, with 12 bases in between. The CDR3 sequence: CASSIDRGEVSPLHF. Written as DNA, the CDR3 is TGTGCCAGTAGTATAGACAGGGGTGAAGTTTCACCCCTCCACTTT. Full variable domain (outside the CDR3, taken from reference TRBV19 and TRBJ1-6): DGGITQSPKYLFRKEGQNVTLSCEQNLNHDAMYWYRQDPGQGLRLIYYSQIVNDFQKGDIAEGYSVSREKKESFPLTVTSAQKNPTAFYLCASSIDRGEVSPLHFGNGTRLTVT.

This clonotype was seen repeatedly, ten times or more. The chain employs TRBV18 and TRBJ2-5, with D hard to call. Trimming removed 0 bases at V and 5 bases at J, with 7 bases between. Germline V lookup: CDR1 KGHSH, CDR2 LQKENI. This CDR3 contains 13 residues. CDR3 region: CASSPPGRETQYF. The CDR3 nucleotides read TGTGCCAGCTCACCACCAGGAAGGGAGACCCAGTACTTC.

This clonotype was counted many times. V is TRBV3-1 and J is TRBJ1-2; D is unresolved. The V gene lost 7 bases and the J gene lost 5 bases, with 14 bases spanning the gap. The CDR3 runs 13 residues. Per the germline V gene, CDR1 is LGHDT and CDR2 is YNNKEL (reference sequence). The CDR3 sequence: CASTNGLRYGYTF. CDR3 sequence (DNA): TGTGCCAGCACCAATGGACTTCGATATGGCTACACCTTC.

This clonotype was observed many times. V usage is TRBV7-6 and J usage is TRBJ2-1; D could derive from TRBD1 or TRBD2 (6 bases each). V lost 6 bases to trimming and J lost 8 bases, with 26 bases between them. The germline V gene encodes CDR1 SGHVS and CDR2 FNYEAQ. The CDR3 covers 17 residues. The CDR3 reads CASRGSGGGRSWDEQFF. In DNA, the CDR3 is TGTGCCAGCAGGGGTTCCGGGGGCGGCCGATCCTGGGATGAGCAGTTCTTC.

The chain joins TRBV29-1 to TRBJ2-7; TRBD2 matches 11 bases. CDR3 length: 15 residues. Germline lookup yields CDR1 SQVTM and CDR2 ANQGSEA. With V trimmed by 6 bases and J by 0 bases, 7 bases remained unmatched. CDR3 sequence reads: CSVLSGGASSYEQYF. The CDR3 DNA sequence: TGCAGCGTACTTAGCGGGGGGGCCAGCTCCTACGAGCAGTACTTC.

Note on this clonotype: A read error may be the cause here, since a much bigger clone is one base away. This sequence joins TRBV5-6 and TRBJ2-1; D remains unclear. V dropped 3 bases and J dropped 6 bases, with 16 bases sitting between them. Germline CDR1 and CDR2: SGHDT and YYEEEE. The CDR3 has 15 amino acids. The CDR3 loop reads CASSYKSSGPNEQFF. Here the CDR3 DNA reads TGTGCCAGCAGCTATAAGAGTAGTGGGCCCAATGAGCAGTTCTTC.

In this sample, this clonotype turned up many times. The chain combines TRBV7-3 with TRBJ1-1; D gene uncertain. Trimming took off 5 bases at V and 1 base at J, with 8 bases between the two ends. This CDR3 spans 13 amino acids. Germline V gene data show CDR1 as SGHTA and CDR2 as FQGTGA. In DNA form, the CDR3 reads TGTGCCAGCAGCCCGGGCCCGAACACTGAAGCTTTCTTT. Protein product: CASSPGPNTEAFF. Complete variable domain (other parts from reference TRBV7-3 and TRBJ1-1): GAGVSQTPSNKVTEKGKYVELRCDPISGHTALYWYRQSLGQGPEFLIYFQGTGAADDSGLPNDRFFAVRPEGSVSTLKIQRTERGDSAVYLCASSPGPNTEAFFGQGTRLTVV.

This clonotype was picked up one time. A much larger clone is a single base away; this may be a read error. The rearrangement uses TRBV5-4 and TRBJ2-5; D is ambiguous. V dropped 2 bases and J dropped 5 bases, with 16 bases sitting between them. Germline V lookup: CDR1 SGHNT, CDR2 YYREEE (reference sequence). This CDR3 region has 15 residues. Here the CDR3 DNA reads TGTGCCAGCAGCTTAGGAGCCAGATCAGCGGAGACCCAGTACTTC. Protein product: CASSLGARSAETQYF.

There are many counts of this clonotype. The CDR3 protein is CASSSLPGETQYF. CDR3 nucleotide sequence: TGTGCCAGCAGCTCCCTTCCAGGGGAGACCCAGTACTTC. This sequence joins TRBV7-7 and TRBJ2-5; D is possibly TRBD1 (5 bases). CDR3 size: 13 residues. CDR1 and CDR2 (germline): SSHAT, FNYEAQ (reference sequence). Trimming pared 4 bases from V and 5 bases from J, leaving 11 bases between.

This clonotype came up many times. The V and J genes are TRBV7-8 and TRBJ2-7, with 7 bases lining up with TRBD1. J was trimmed by 3 bases and V by 5 bases; bases with no gene match: 7. The CDR3 sequence is 14 residues long. Germline V gene lookup returns CDR1 SGHVS and CDR2 FQNEAQ. As DNA, the CDR3 is TGTGCCAGCAGCCAGAACCGGGACAGCTACGAGCAGTACTTC. This gives the protein CASSQNRDSYEQYF.

The V call is TRBV6-4, the J call TRBJ2-3; D is perhaps TRBD2 (5 bases). Trimming removed 2 bases from V and 0 bases from J, with 6 bases in between. CDR3 length equals 14 residues. CDR1 is MRHNA, CDR2 SNTAGT, per germline. The CDR3 is CASSDEGSTDTQYF. CDR3 nucleotide sequence: TGTGCCAGCAGTGACGAGGGTAGCACAGATACGCAGTATTTT.

This clonotype was seen repeatedly, ten times or more. CDR3 sequence (DNA): TGTGCCAGCAGCGGAAACAGGGGACCTGGAAACACCATATATTTT. Translation gives CASSGNRGPGNTIYF. This chain links TRBV9 with TRBJ1-3; TRBD1 aligns across 7 bases. This CDR3 has 15 residues. Germline-derived CDR1 and CDR2 are SGDLS and YYNGEE. V trimming: 3 bases; J trimming: 2 bases; junction bases outside the gene matches: 5.